The sequence of this TCR beta chain was determined in a study of tumor and adjacent non-tumor tissue in lung cancer (dated by TCRdb to the late 2010s). With respect to the entire study: The cohort included around eleven adenocarcinoma, 2 squamous cell carcinoma and 1 small cell lung cancer patients. Among the roughly 15 patients, ages ranged from roughly 31 to 76 years, approximately 10 were men and 5 were women, and disease was TNM stage I to III. Sequencing generated a total of some 130 million productive TCRbeta reads, averaging about 4 million reads per sample. The study compared bulk TCRbeta repertoires between lung tumor tissue and matched distant non-tumor lung tissue from 15 lung cancer patients. Some 30 paired specimens, one tumor and one normal lung sample per patient, were profiled by TCRbeta CDR3 sequencing. What the study reported, not specific to this receptor: Younger patients had significantly higher TCR diversity, and higher tumor TCR diversity was associated with shorter overall and disease-free survival. Tumor tissue showed significantly greater TCR diversity (inverse Simpson) than normal lung tissue (around 450 vs 150, P = 0.0075, Mann-Whitney U test). Only roughly 15 patients were in the cohort, and the authors stated that larger samples and more detailed clinical data are needed. Peripheral blood was not sequenced, so blood TCRbeta repertoires in these lung cancer patients were not examined. The top 100 clones made up a significantly larger cumulative share of the repertoire in normal lung than in tumor tissue. The sequencing platform is not named in the methods, and unique molecular identifiers are not mentioned.

Ten or more counts support this clonotype. Its antigen is still unknown. Base quality data are lacking; no much larger clone is found one base away. Libraries were prepared through multiplex PCR. Instrument on record: Illumina HiSeq 2500. TCRbeta libraries were constructed through three rounds of nested PCR with primers (Table S4) according to protocols modified from ARM-PCR. PCR products of 200-500 bp were gel-excised and purified with the QIAquick gel extraction kit before sequencing. Under the source paper's analysis protocol: Trimmomatic was used to clean the reads, FLASH was used to merge the reads into complete CDR3 sequences, and MiTCR was used to assign the reads to V(D)J germline segments. VDJtools was used to compute clonal diversity as the inverse Simpson's index. Productive reads were defined as in-frame sequences without a premature stop codon. The public reads were reanalyzed by TCRdb: fastp trimming at Q25, MiXCR alignment, in-frame beta chains only. All rows with the same CDR3 protein become a single entry with the most common DNA and genes. The V and J calls follow TCRdb's processing rather than the paper's. Across this sample there are some 100,000 distinct CDR3 sequences, with 60% to 80% seen only once. The ten largest clonotypes hold about 39% of the sample.

Bulk unsorted tissue served as the source for RNA extraction, and RNA quality was assessed using a NanoDrop ND-1000 and an Agilent 2100. The donors were newly diagnosed lung cancer patients admitted for thoracic surgery in China from August to November 2014 who had not received prior chemotherapy. The study excluded patients who had received radiotherapy or chemotherapy before or who had another cancer at the same time. Surgical tissue pieces of 1-2 cm3 were preserved in RNAlater solution and stored at -80 °C until use. The sequence derives from an older woman with non-small cell lung cancer. Material: lung tumor tissue.

The CDR3 corresponds to CASRLYRGGTEAFF. The DNA is as follows: TGTGCCAGCAGACTTTACAGGGGTGGTACTGAAGCTTTCTTT. Recombination connected TRBV6-2 or TRBV6-3 to TRBJ1-1; a stretch of 7 junction bases matches TRBD1. From cysteine to phenylalanine, the CDR3 is 14 amino acids long. Of the read, only the CDR3 DNA is kept; its 42 bases are in frame from base 1. CDR1 and CDR2, per the germline V gene, are MNHEY and SVGEGT. The germline V end is reduced by 6 bases and the J end by 5 bases; junction bases left unmatched: 9.